A selection of T cell receptor beta chains follows, all from one sample in a study of immune evolution from preneoplasia to lung adenocarcinoma. The data were produced by immunoSEQ multiplex PCR, yet TCRdb's version contains in-frame clones alone and is incomplete. The sample has 8,000 or so clones; around 85% are singletons. The specimen sequenced was FFPE minimally invasive lung adenocarcinoma tissue. These receptors originate from a person of 80 years or more with lung adenocarcinoma. The CDR3 runs from the conserved cysteine through the conserved F or W. D genes are given only for firm matches. For some rows the clone size is stated as once, few or many, or as a class when expanded; others skip it.

v_gene	d_gene	abundance	j_gene	CDR3aa	CDR3nt
TRBV7-9	TRBD1	NA	TRBJ2-3	CASSFGTGTDTQYF	TGTGCCAGCAGCTTCGGGACAGGGACAGATACGCAGTATTTT
TRBV2	TRBD2	NA	TRBJ2-3	CASSRTSGGLINTQYF	TGTGCCAGCAGTAGGACTAGCGGGGGGCTAATAAATACGCAGTATTTT
TRBV19	NA	NA	TRBJ1-1	CASSRGKTATEAFF	TGTGCCAGTAGCAGGGGAAAGACTGCCACTGAAGCTTTCTTT
TRBV7-2	NA	NA	TRBJ1-4	CASSPRRVATNEKLFF	TGTGCCAGCAGCCCCAGGCGGGTCGCAACTAATGAAAAACTGTTTTTT
TRBV7-8	NA	once	TRBJ2-7	CASSSPGSYEQYF	TGTGCCAGCAGCTCCCCCGGGTCGTACGAGCAGTACTTC
TRBV28	NA	NA	TRBJ2-1	CASSFPKDVYNEQFF	TGTGCCAGCAGCTTTCCAAAGGACGTCTACAATGAGCAGTTCTTC
TRBV5-4	NA	NA	TRBJ2-7	CASSSPGTAAYEQYF	TGTGCCAGCAGCTCCCCCGGGACTGCGGCCTACGAGCAGTACTTC
TRBV2	NA	NA	TRBJ2-1	CASSFNNEQFF	TGTGCCAGCAGTTTCAACAATGAGCAGTTCTTC
TRBV7-8	NA	NA	TRBJ1-5	CASSLVQSSGSNQPQHF	TGTGCCAGCAGCTTAGTCCAGTCCTCGGGCAGCAATCAGCCCCAGCATTTT
TRBV12-5	TRBD1	NA	TRBJ1-5	CASGQGGQPQHF	TGTGCTAGTGGTCAGGGGGGGCAGCCCCAGCATTTT
TRBV18	TRBD1	NA	TRBJ1-1	CASSPRDRGSNTEAFF	TGTGCCAGCTCACCCCGGGACAGGGGATCGAACACTGAAGCTTTCTTT
TRBV7-2	TRBD1	NA	TRBJ1-2	CASSSERGTASYGYTF	TGTGCCAGCAGTTCAGAAAGAGGGACAGCAAGTTATGGCTACACCTTC
TRBV9	TRBD2	NA	TRBJ2-1	CASSRSGGAWEEQFF	TGTGCCAGCAGCAGAAGCGGGGGGGCTTGGGAGGAGCAGTTCTTC
TRBV5-1	NA	NA	TRBJ2-5	CASSLAWGGRETQYF	TGCGCCAGCAGCTTGGCCTGGGGGGGGCGAGAGACCCAGTACTTC
TRBV28	NA	few	TRBJ2-5	CASSPQGAETQYF	TGTGCCAGCAGTCCACAGGGTGCGGAGACCCAGTACTTC
TRBV14	NA	NA	TRBJ1-6	CASSLNLGNSPLHF	TGTGCCAGCAGCCTGAACCTGGGTAACTCACCCCTCCACTTT
TRBV7-2	NA	NA	TRBJ2-1	CASSLFGGGNEQFF	TGTGCCAGCAGCTTATTCGGAGGGGGCAATGAGCAGTTCTTC
TRBV19	NA	NA	TRBJ1-1	CASSIQAGDTEAFF	TGTGCCAGTAGTATACAGGCTGGGGACACTGAAGCTTTCTTT
TRBV15	TRBD2	NA	TRBJ2-7	CATSREGGAYEQYF	TGTGCCACCAGCAGAGAGGGGGGGGCCTACGAGCAGTACTTC
TRBV28	NA	NA	TRBJ1-2	CASRSPPTDFYTF	TGTGCCAGCAGGTCGCCCCCGACAGACTTCTACACCTTC
TRBV5-5	TRBD2	NA	TRBJ2-7	CASSLGLAAFVYEQYF	TGTGCCAGCAGCTTGGGACTAGCGGCCTTTGTGTACGAGCAGTACTTC
TRBV11-3	TRBD2	NA	TRBJ2-1	CASSLASGNHNEQFF	TGTGCCAGCAGCTTAGCTAGCGGGAACCACAATGAGCAGTTCTTC
TRBV18	NA	NA	TRBJ2-3	CASSPKSAGTSTDTQYF	TGTGCCAGCTCACCAAAATCGGCAGGGACTAGCACAGATACGCAGTATTTT